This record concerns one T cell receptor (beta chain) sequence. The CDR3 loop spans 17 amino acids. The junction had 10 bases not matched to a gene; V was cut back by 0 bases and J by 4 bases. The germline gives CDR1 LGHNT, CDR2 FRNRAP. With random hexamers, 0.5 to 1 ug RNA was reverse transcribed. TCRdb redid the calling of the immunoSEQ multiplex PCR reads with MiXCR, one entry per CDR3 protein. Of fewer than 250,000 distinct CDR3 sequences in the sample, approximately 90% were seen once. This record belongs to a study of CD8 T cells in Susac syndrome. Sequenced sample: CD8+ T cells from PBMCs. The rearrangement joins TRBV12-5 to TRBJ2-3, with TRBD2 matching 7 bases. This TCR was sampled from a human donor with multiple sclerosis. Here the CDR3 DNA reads TGTGCTAGTGGTTTGGTAATCGCGGGAGAGGCCGCAGATACGCAGTATTTT. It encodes CASGLVIAGEAADTQYF.